Below, one T cell receptor (beta chain) is given with its context. Trimming left V 7 bases short and J 2 bases short, with 10 bases between. CDR1 SNHLY and CDR2 FYNNEI come from the germline V gene. This CDR3 comprises 13 residues. This entry is derived from a study of T cell responses to AZD1222 COVID-19 vaccine. The repertoire was sequenced with immunoSEQ multiplex PCR; TCRdb's copy has only in-frame clones and lacks some. Here the sample spans under 100,000 clones, over 85% being singletons. The sequence came from an adult who received the AZD1222 COVID-19 vaccine. The material sequenced was peripheral blood, taken 28 days after the second AZD1222 dose. The chain employs TRBV2 and TRBJ2-3, with D tentatively TRBD2 (6 bases). CDR3 DNA sequence: TGTGCCAGCAATAGCGGATTCACAGATACGCAGTATTTT. Protein sequence: CASNSGFTDTQYF.